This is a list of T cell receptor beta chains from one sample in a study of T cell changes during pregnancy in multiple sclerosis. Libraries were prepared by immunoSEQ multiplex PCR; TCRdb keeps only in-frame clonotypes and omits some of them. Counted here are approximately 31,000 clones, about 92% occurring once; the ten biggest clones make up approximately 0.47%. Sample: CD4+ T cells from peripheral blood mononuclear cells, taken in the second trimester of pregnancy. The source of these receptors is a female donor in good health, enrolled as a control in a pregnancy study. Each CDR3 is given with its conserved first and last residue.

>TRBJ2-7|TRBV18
CASSLKGGGEQYF
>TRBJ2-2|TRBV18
CASSPAGGANTGELFF
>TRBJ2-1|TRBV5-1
CASTTGTSQGNEQFF
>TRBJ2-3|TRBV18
CASSPRSTSTDTQYF
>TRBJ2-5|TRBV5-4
CASSLAGGRETQYF
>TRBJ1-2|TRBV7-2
CASRTGGARYGYTF
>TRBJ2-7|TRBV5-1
CASSLPTDYEQYF
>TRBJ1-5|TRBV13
CASSFGSGQNQPQHF
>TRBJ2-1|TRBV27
CASNTGLAGGEQFF
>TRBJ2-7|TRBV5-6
CASSLTGHYEQYF
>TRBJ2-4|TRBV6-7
CASSSPGHPAKNIQYF
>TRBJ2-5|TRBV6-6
CASQGPQETQYF
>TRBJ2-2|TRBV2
CASSLQGGIGELFF
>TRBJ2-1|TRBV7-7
CASSLDLAGSNEQFF
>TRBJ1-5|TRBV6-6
CASSASRSDQPQHF
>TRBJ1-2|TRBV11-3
CASSLGGTGYGYTF
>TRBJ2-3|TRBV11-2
CASSFAGIDTQYF
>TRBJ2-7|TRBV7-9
CASSLVVGTVSYEQYF
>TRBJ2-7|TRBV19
CATTRGGLAGDSYEQYF
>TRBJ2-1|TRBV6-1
CASSASSGSMFNEQFF
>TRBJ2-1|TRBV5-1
CASSPGLVGNEQFF
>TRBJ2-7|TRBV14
CASSQARSGSPYEQYF
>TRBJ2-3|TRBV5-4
CASTAEPLSTDTQYF
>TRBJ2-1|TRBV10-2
CASSPQNNEQFF
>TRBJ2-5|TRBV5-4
CASSLPGQGALETQYF
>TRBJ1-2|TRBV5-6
CASSFTRINYGYTF
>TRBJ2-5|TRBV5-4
CASSLVHEETQYF
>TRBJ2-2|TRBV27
CASSRVSGRVGTGELFF
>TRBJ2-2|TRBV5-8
CASSLDPQGTGELFF
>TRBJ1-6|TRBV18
CASSLQGGSYNSPLHF
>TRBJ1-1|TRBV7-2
CASSGNRGTLNTEAFF
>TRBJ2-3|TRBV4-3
CASSQWGTGTDTQYF
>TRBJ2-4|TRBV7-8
CASSLAQGLGAKNIQYF
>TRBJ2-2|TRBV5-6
CASRLGQNTGELFF
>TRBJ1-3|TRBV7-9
CASSSRDTLAGNTIYF
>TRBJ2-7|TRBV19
CASSEGGLAGYEQYF
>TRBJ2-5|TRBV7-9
CASSLAGGSETQYF
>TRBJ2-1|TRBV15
CATSRGGPGNNEQFF
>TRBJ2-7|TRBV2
CASKLAGETYEQYF
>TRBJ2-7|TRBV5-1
CASSLGGRNYEQYF
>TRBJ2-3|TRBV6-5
CASSYGGQGTDTQYF
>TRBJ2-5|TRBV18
CASSRQERGQETQYF
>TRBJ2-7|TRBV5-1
CASSRDIWQRDLPSYEQYF
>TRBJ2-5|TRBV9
CASSVGDKAKETQYF
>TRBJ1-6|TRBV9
CASSARDRHNSPLHF
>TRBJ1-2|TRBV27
CASSTRQGVTMGYTF
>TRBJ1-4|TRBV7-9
CASSSEKRNEKLFF
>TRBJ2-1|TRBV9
CVSSFEAGADNEQFF
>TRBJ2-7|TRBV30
CAWVGGRNEQYF
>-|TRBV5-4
CASGKDRAYEQYF
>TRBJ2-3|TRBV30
CAWRTVSTDTQYF
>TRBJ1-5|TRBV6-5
CASSSTGGPYQPQHF
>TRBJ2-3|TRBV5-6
CASSLNGGISDTQYF